The clone carrying this TCR beta chain has only a few counts. Its antigen is still unknown. Researchers took RNA transcripts and amplified the TCR beta CDR3 regions from them. RT-PCR in the first round (using the HTBI primer set) targeted the TCR CDR3. One entry per CDR3 protein, called by TCRdb with MiXCR from the multiplex PCR reads. The sample consists of under 700,000 distinct CDR3 sequences, 16% of them appearing once. The data are from a study of T cells in Graves' hyperthyroidism and ophthalmopathy. Study-wide background: The initial diagnosis was the point when peripheral blood was collected, ahead of any treatment. Study-wide results and caveats: Ophthalmopathy could be told apart from stable hyperthyroidism with a 13 V-J model. Most expanded thyroid clonotypes above 0.001 also appeared in blood.

Germline V lookup: CDR1 LNHDA, CDR2 SQIVND (reference sequence). CDR3 length equals 15 residues. The V segment lost 6 bases and the J segment 4 bases; nucleotides outside the gene matches: 8. This clonotype was obtained from a woman aged 18-30 years with Graves' hyperthyroidism. Sequenced input: blood. V gene TRBV19 combines with J gene TRBJ1-1; 10 nucleotides match TRBD1. The CDR3: CASRTTGGRATEAFF. CDR3 nucleotide sequence: TGTGCCAGTAGAACGACAGGGGGCCGTGCCACTGAAGCTTTCTTT.